This is a list of T cell receptor beta chains from one sample in a study of Ad26.COV2.S vaccination and SARS-CoV-2 variants. This table comes from immunoSEQ multiplex PCR, and its TCRdb copy is limited to in-frame clones, with some not included. The sample has more than 300,000 clones, just over 85% seen once. The input for sequencing was peripheral blood, taken in a trial of Ad26.COV2.S vaccine versus placebo. All receptors come from a person between 18 and 60 years old who received the Ad26.COV2.S COVID-19 vaccine or a placebo. Both conserved end residues are part of each CDR3. D genes are given only for firm matches. Not all rows give a size; the values are once, few, many and, for expanded clones, a class.

TRBJ1-2 TRBV12-3/TRBV12-4 - - CASSLDTYGYTF TGTGCCAGCAGTTTGGACACCTATGGCTACACCTTC
TRBJ2-7 TRBV30 - - CAWSVGSGRSYEQYF TGTGCCTGGAGTGTAGGGTCAGGGCGCTCCTACGAGCAGTACTTC
TRBJ1-1 TRBV6-5 TRBD1 - CASGQGANTEAFF TGTGCCAGCGGGCAGGGGGCTAACACTGAAGCTTTCTTT
TRBJ2-5 TRBV7-6 - once CASSLGGPKETQYF TGTGCCAGCAGCTTAGGGGGACCTAAAGAGACCCAGTACTTC
TRBJ2-3 TRBV15 - - CATSRDKDTQYF TGTGCCACCAGCAGAGATAAGGATACGCAGTATTTT
TRBJ2-5 TRBV25-1 TRBD1 - CASSDTGAVETQYF TGTGCCAGCAGTGATACAGGGGCCGTAGAGACCCAGTACTTC
TRBJ2-1 TRBV7-3 - - CASSSTYHEQFF TGTGCCAGCAGCTCCACCTATCATGAGCAGTTCTTC
TRBJ1-6 TRBV5-1 - few CASSLEQNQSSYNSPLHF TGCGCCAGCAGCTTGGAACAGAACCAGAGCTCCTATAATTCACCCCTCCACTTT
TRBJ1-6 TRBV3-1/TRBV3-2 - once CASSHSDGDSPLHF TGTGCCAGCAGCCACTCGGACGGAGATTCACCCCTCCACTTT
TRBJ2-5 TRBV30 - - CAWKHTDIGTQYF TGTGCCTGGAAACACACGGACATTGGGACCCAGTACTTC
TRBJ2-1 TRBV5-1 TRBD2 few CASSPAASGGAVDEQFF TGCGCCAGCAGCCCGGCGGCGTCCGGGGGGGCCGTTGATGAGCAGTTCTTC
TRBJ1-2 TRBV21-1 - - CASSKGAASVDGYTF TGTGCCAGCAGCAAAGGGGCGGCCAGCGTGGATGGCTACACCTTC
TRBJ1-2 TRBV6-2/TRBV6-3 TRBD1 few CASSYTGTANYGYTF TGTGCCAGCAGTTATACGGGGACAGCTAACTATGGCTACACCTTC
TRBJ2-2 TRBV9 TRBD2 - CASSVGTSGAGELFF TGTGCCAGCAGCGTCGGGACTAGCGGGGCCGGGGAGCTGTTTTTT
TRBJ1-6 TRBV5-1 - few CASSLWGRLNYDSPLHF TGCGCCAGCAGCTTGTGGGGGCGATTGAACTACGATTCACCCCTCCACTTT
TRBJ1-2 TRBV7-8 - - CASSLRGDGYGYTF TGTGCCAGCAGCTTAAGGGGGGACGGCTATGGCTACACCTTC
TRBJ2-7 TRBV18 - - CASSPGLQDEQYF TGTGCCAGCTCACCCGGCCTCCAGGACGAGCAGTACTTC
TRBJ1-5 TRBV10-2 - - CASSEQGGQPQHF TGCGCCAGCAGTGAACAGGGAGGTCAGCCCCAGCATTTT
TRBJ1-3 TRBV7-8 - many CASSLDSTGNTIYF TGTGCCAGCAGCTTAGACAGTACTGGAAACACCATATATTTT
TRBJ2-3 TRBV11-2 - - CASSLDRGDTQYF TGTGCCAGCAGCTTAGATAGGGGGGATACGCAGTATTTT
TRBJ1-1 TRBV19 TRBD1 - CASSMTGARTWNTEAFF TGTGCCAGTAGTATGACAGGGGCCAGAACGTGGAACACTGAAGCTTTCTTT
TRBJ2-6 TRBV10-3 - once CAISENRAGANVLTF TGTGCCATCAGTGAAAACAGGGCTGGGGCCAACGTCCTGACTTTC
TRBJ2-2 TRBV20-1 TRBD2 - CSASVANRGAGELFF TGCAGTGCTAGTGTAGCCAATCGGGGGGCCGGGGAGCTGTTTTTT
TRBJ1-4 TRBV18 - - CASSPPGGFNEKLFF TGTGCCAGCTCACCCCCCGGGGGGTTTAATGAAAAACTGTTTTTT
TRBJ1-2 TRBV5-4 - - CASSSTDYYGYTF TGTGCCAGCAGCTCGACTGATTACTATGGCTACACCTTC
TRBJ2-3 TRBV15 - - CATGREAGTQVTQYF TGTGCCACCGGGCGCGAGGCGGGGACCCAGGTTACGCAGTATTTT
TRBJ1-1 TRBV30 TRBD1 - CAWSGQAEAFF TGTGCCTGGAGCGGACAGGCCGAAGCTTTCTTT
TRBJ2-1 TRBV19 TRBD1 - CASSLDRGRTLMRQFF TGTGCCAGTAGTTTGGACAGGGGACGAACGTTAATGAGGCAGTTCTTC
TRBJ1-1 TRBV6-1 - - CASSEEGGRSFFTEAFF TGTGCCAGCAGTGAAGAAGGGGGAAGGAGTTTCTTTACTGAAGCTTTCTTT
TRBJ2-3 TRBV6-4 TRBD2 once CASSLTSGTDTQYF TGTGCCAGCAGTCTAACTAGCGGCACAGATACGCAGTATTTT
TRBJ1-1 TRBV15 - - CATSRQQGTEAFF TGTGCCACCAGCCGCCAACAGGGAACTGAAGCTTTCTTT
TRBJ2-5 TRBV7-9 - - CASTGGGETQYF TGTGCCAGCACCGGTGGGGGGGAGACCCAGTACTTC
TRBJ2-7 TRBV5-1 - - CASSLDLLTYEQYF TGCGCCAGCAGCTTGGACTTGCTAACCTACGAGCAGTACTTC
TRBJ1-5 TRBV3-1/TRBV3-2 - - CASSQGLISNQPQHF TGTGCCAGCAGCCAAGGCTTGATTAGCAATCAGCCCCAGCATTTT
TRBJ2-7 TRBV2 TRBD1 - CASRRGGTYEQYF TGTGCCAGCAGGCGAGGGGGCACCTACGAGCAGTACTTC
TRBJ1-2 TRBV6-5 - - CASSYRAGSYGYTF TGTGCCAGCAGTTACAGGGCAGGGAGCTATGGCTACACCTTC
TRBJ2-3 TRBV9 - once CASSVVGALAELQYF TGTGCCAGCAGCGTAGTTGGGGCCCTCGCGGAGCTCCAGTATTTT
TRBJ1-2 TRBV6-5 - once CASSSLSGGYTF TGTGCCAGCAGTTCTCTCTCTGGGGGCTACACCTTC
TRBJ1-1 TRBV12-5 - once CASGLVIGGPNTEAFF TGTGCTAGTGGTTTGGTCATCGGAGGGCCGAACACTGAAGCTTTCTTT
TRBJ1-6 TRBV2 - once CASRTGTTGSPLHF TGTGCCAGCAGGACTGGGACAACCGGTTCACCCCTCCACTTT
TRBJ1-5 TRBV6-1 - - CASSEGGGNQPQHF TGTGCCAGCAGTGAAGGGGGGGGTAATCAGCCCCAGCATTTT
TRBJ2-7 TRBV6-5 - once CASSLKGEASYEQYF TGTGCCAGCAGTTTAAAGGGCGAGGCGTCCTACGAGCAGTACTTC
TRBJ1-1 TRBV7-9 - few CASSFGSEAFF TGTGCCAGCAGTTTCGGATCTGAAGCTTTCTTT
TRBJ2-2 TRBV3-1/TRBV3-2 - - CASSLRRGVSTGELFF TGTGCCAGCAGCCTTCGGAGGGGGGTGAGCACCGGGGAGCTGTTTTTT
TRBJ2-3 TRBV5-1 - - CASSPPLGTQWADTQYF TGCGCCAGCAGCCCCCCCCTCGGGACTCAATGGGCAGATACGCAGTATTTT
TRBJ1-2 TRBV10-3 TRBD1 - CAINGQGANYGYTF TGTGCCATCAACGGACAGGGGGCTAACTATGGCTACACCTTC
TRBJ2-7 TRBV19 - few CASSINPTYEQYF TGTGCCAGTAGTATTAACCCAACCTACGAGCAGTACTTC
TRBJ2-5 TRBV7-2 - - CASRRATQETQYF TGTGCCAGCAGGAGGGCGACACAAGAGACCCAGTACTTC
TRBJ1-2 TRBV18 - once CASSPGTGNGYTF TGTGCCAGCTCACCTGGAACAGGGAATGGCTACACCTTC
TRBJ2-7 TRBV13 TRBD1 - CASSLEYTGGGEGEQYF TGTGCCAGCAGCTTAGAGTACACAGGGGGAGGAGAAGGGGAGCAGTACTTC